This passage covers 10 T cell receptor beta chains from one sample sequenced in a study of T cells in Graves' hyperthyroidism and ophthalmopathy. Template material for amplifying TCR beta CDR3 regions consisted of RNA transcripts. Using the HTBI primer set, a first-round RT-PCR was run on the TCR CDR3. TCRdb re-analysed the multiplex PCR reads in MiXCR, keeping a single row per CDR3 protein. The data hold fewer than 750,000 distinct CDR3 sequences, with around 42% observed a single time. Input material: peripheral blood or thyroid tissue (not recorded which). These receptors were taken from a woman aged 18-30 years with Graves' hyperthyroidism.

Many counts were recorded for this clonotype. This chain connects TRBV15 to TRBJ2-5; D uncertain. The CDR3 spans 13 residues. CDR1 LNHNV and CDR2 YYDKDF come from the germline V gene (reference sequence). V was pared by 8 bases and J by 0 bases, with 10 bases between. The DNA of the CDR3 is TGTGCCACCGCTGTAGGGTACCAAGAGACCCAGTACTTC. Its translation is CATAVGYQETQYF.

This clonotype was picked up many times. The chain joins TRBV5-1 to TRBJ2-7; D possibly uses TRBD1 or TRBD2 (6 bases each). CDR1 is SGHRS and CDR2 is YFSETQ in the germline V gene. V lost 6 bases and J lost 1, with 11 bases in between. CDR3 length equals 13 residues. CDR3 sequence reads: CASKGGNSYEQYF. In nucleotides, the CDR3 is TGCGCCAGCAAGGGGGGAAATTCCTACGAGCAGTACTTC.

This clonotype was observed many times. Germline and junction disagree at one end, which may indicate a read error. The gene calls are TRBV6-5 and TRBJ2-7; D tentatively fits TRBD1 or TRBD2 (5 bases each). Germline V gives CDR1 MNHEY, CDR2 SVGAGI. The CDR3 extends over 14 amino acids. Here the CDR3 reads CASSYRGDSYEQYF. The CDR3 coding sequence is TGCGCCAGCAGCTATAGGGGAGACTCCTACGAGCAGTACTTC.

This clonotype was found once. The gene calls are TRBV5-1 and TRBJ2-7; D tentatively reads TRBD1 or TRBD2 (5 bases each). Trimming cost V 4 bases and J 6 bases, with 17 bases left between them. This CDR3 comprises 14 residues. Germline V gene data show CDR1 as SGHRS and CDR2 as YFSETQ. This chain's CDR3 is CASSPRDPNTEQYF. The CDR3 DNA follows: TGCGCCAGCAGCCCAAGGGACCCGAACACCGAGCAGTACTTC.

This clonotype has only a few counts. J is TRBJ2-5 and V is TRBV6-5; 12 positions match TRBD2. This CDR3 comprises 16 residues. V was pared by 4 bases and J by 1 base, with 4 bases of the junction left unmatched. CDR1 and CDR2 from the germline V gene are MNHEY and SVGAGI. In DNA, the CDR3 is TGTGCCAGCAGTTTGACTAGCGGGAGTGTCCAAGAGACCCAGTACTTC. This encodes CASSLTSGSVQETQYF.

This clonotype was detected ten times or more. The chain uses TRBV27 and TRBJ1-2; D is perhaps TRBD1 (5 bases). The CDR3 extends over 13 amino acids. Trimming removed 6 bases at V and 6 bases at J, with 14 bases between. Germline V gene data show CDR1 as MNHEY and CDR2 as SMNVEV (reference sequence). The DNA of the CDR3 is TGTGCCAGCAGCCCTAACATACAGGATGGCTACACCTTC. The encoded protein is CASSPNIQDGYTF.

The chain couples TRBV20-1 to TRBJ2-5; D is perhaps TRBD1 (5 bases). The germline V and J ends were trimmed by 2 bases and 11 bases, with 6 bases remaining between them. In germline, CDR1 is DFQATT, CDR2 SNEGSKA (reference sequence). This CDR3 has 9 residues. CDR3 loop: CSARTGQYF. CDR3 coding DNA: TGCAGTGCTAGAACAGGACAGTACTTC.

The chain carries TRBV19 and TRBJ1-2, with TRBD1 matching 7 bases. The CDR3 loop spans 13 amino acids. In germline, CDR1 is LNHDA, CDR2 SQIVND (reference sequence). Trimming took 7 bases from V and 3 from J; bases not matched to a gene: 5. CDR3 in amino acids: CASTPGQHYGYTF. In DNA form, the CDR3 reads TGTGCCAGTACCCCGGGACAGCACTATGGCTACACCTTC.

J is TRBJ2-7 and V is TRBV7-6; 7 bases fit TRBD2. Unmatched junction bases numbered 3, after V lost 5 bases and J lost 5 bases. This CDR3 contains 12 residues. CDR1 and CDR2 from the germline V gene are SGHVS and FNYEAQ. The CDR3 region has the DNA TGTGCCAGCAGCGCCGCGGGGGACGAGCAGTACTTC. The encoded protein is CASSAAGDEQYF. Full variable domain (remainder filled in from reference TRBV7-6 and TRBJ2-7): GAGVSQSPRYKVTKRGQDVALRCDPISGHVSLYWYRQALGQGPEFLTYFNYEAQQDKSGLPNDRFSAERPEGSISTLTIQRTEQRDSAMYRCASSAAGDEQYFGPGTRLTVT.

The chain couples TRBV2 to TRBJ1-5, with 11 bases aligning to TRBD1. There are 14 residues in the CDR3. The V and J ends lost 6 bases and 7 bases, in that order; junction bases with no gene match: 5. Germline CDR1 is SNHLY and CDR2 is FYNNEI. CDR3 nucleotide sequence: TGTGCCAGCAGCGCGGACAGGGGGCACCAGCCCCAGCATTTT. Its protein product is CASSADRGHQPQHF.